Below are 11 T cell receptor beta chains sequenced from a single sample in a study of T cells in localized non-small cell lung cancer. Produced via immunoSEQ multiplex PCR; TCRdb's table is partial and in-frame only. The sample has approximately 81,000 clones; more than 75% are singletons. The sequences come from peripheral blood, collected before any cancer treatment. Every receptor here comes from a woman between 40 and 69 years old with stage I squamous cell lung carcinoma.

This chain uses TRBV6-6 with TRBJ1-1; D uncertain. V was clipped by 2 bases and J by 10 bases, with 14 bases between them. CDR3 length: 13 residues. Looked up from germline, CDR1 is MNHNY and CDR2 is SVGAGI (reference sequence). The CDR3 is CASSYRQGPGAFF. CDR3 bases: TGTGCCAGCAGTTACCGACAAGGCCCTGGAGCTTTCTTT.

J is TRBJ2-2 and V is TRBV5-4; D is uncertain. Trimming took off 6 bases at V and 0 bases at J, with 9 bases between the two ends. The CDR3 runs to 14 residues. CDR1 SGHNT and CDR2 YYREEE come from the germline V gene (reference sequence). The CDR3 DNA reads TGTGCCAGCACCTTAACAGCGAACACCGGGGAGCTGTTTTTT. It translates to CASTLTANTGELFF. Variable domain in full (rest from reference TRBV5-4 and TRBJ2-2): ETGVTQSPTHLIKTRGQQVTLRCSSQSGHNTVSWYQQALGQGPQFIFQYYREEENGRGNFPPRFSGLQFPNYSSELNVNALELDDSALYLCASTLTANTGELFFGEGSRLTVL.

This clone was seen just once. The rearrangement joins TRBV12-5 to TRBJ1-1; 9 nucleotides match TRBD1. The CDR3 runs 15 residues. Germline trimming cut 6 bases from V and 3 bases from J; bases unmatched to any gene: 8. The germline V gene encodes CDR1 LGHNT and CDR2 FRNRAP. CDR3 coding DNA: TGTGCTAGTGGCTGGGGACAGGGAAGGTACACTGAAGCTTTCTTT. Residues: CASGWGQGRYTEAFF. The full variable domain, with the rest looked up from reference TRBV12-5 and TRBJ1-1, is DARVTQTPRHKVTEMGQEVTMRCQPILGHNTVFWYRQTMMQGLELLAYFRNRAPLDDSGMPKDRFSAEMPDATLATLKIQPSEPRDSAVYFCASGWGQGRYTEAFFGQGTRLTVV.

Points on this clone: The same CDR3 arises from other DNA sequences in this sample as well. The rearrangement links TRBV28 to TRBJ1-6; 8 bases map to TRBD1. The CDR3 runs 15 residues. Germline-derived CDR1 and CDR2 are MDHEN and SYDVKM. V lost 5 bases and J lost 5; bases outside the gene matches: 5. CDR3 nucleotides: TGTGCCAGCAGTGCTGGACAGGGAAATAATTCACCCCTCCACTTT. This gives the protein CASSAGQGNNSPLHF.

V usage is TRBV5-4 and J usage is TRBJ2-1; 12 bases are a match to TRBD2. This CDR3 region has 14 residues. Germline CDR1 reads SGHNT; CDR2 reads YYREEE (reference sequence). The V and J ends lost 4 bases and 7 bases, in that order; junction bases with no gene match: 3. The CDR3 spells CASSQTSGGNEQFF. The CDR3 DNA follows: TGTGCCAGCAGCCAAACTAGCGGGGGGAATGAGCAGTTCTTC.

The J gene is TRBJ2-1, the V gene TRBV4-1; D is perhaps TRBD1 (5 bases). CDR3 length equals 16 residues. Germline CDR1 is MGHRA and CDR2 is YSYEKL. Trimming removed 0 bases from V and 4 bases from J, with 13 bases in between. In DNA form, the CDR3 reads TGCGCCAGCAGCCAAGATGGCGCAGGGTTTTACAATGAGCAGTTCTTC. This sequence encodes CASSQDGAGFYNEQFF.

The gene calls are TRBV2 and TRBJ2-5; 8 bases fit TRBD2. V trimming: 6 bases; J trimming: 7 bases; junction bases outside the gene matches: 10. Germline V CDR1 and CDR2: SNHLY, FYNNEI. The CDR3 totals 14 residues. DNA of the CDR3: TGTGCCAGCAGCAGCGGGGGAGCCCCATGGACCCAGTACTTC. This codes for CASSSGGAPWTQYF.

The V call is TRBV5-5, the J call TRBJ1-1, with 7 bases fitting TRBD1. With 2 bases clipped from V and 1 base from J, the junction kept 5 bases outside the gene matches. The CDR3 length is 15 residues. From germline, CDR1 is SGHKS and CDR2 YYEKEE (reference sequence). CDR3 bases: TGTGCCAGCAGCTTTAACAGGGGCCAGAACACTGAAGCTTTCTTT. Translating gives CASSFNRGQNTEAFF.

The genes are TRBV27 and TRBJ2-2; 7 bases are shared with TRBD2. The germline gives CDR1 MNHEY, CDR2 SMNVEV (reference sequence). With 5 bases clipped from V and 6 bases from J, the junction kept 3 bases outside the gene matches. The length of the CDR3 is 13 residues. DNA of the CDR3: TGTGCCAGCAGTCACGGGGGGTCCGGGGAGCTGTTTTTT. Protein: CASSHGGSGELFF.

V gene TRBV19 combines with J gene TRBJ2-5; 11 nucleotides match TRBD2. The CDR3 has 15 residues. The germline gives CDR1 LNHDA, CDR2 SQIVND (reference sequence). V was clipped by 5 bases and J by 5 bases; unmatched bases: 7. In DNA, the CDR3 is TGTGCCAGTAGTGATAGCGGGGGGGCCGGGGAGACCCAGTACTTC. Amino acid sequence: CASSDSGGAGETQYF.

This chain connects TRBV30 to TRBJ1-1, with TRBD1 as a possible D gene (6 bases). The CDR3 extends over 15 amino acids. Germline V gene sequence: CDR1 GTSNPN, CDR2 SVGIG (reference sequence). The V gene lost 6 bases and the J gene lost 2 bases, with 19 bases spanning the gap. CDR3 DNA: TGTGCCTGCTCTACAGGGCCTGGGCGAAACACTGAAGCTTTCTTT. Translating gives CACSTGPGRNTEAFF.